The rows below give T cell receptor beta chains drawn from one sample of a study of cytomegalovirus exposure and HLA in healthy donors. Sequencing was performed with immunoSEQ multiplex PCR; in TCRdb, only in-frame clones are kept and a portion is missing. In the table there are about 120,000 clones, about 80% of which are singletons. Material: PBMCs. The origin of the receptors is a human donor in good health. Both conserved end residues are part of each CDR3. The D gene is left open where the match is weak. Part of the rows lack a size; the others show once, few, many or a class for expanded clones.

>few|NA|TRBV7-6|TRBJ2-1
CASSLISGTGNNEQFF
TGTGCCAGCAGCTTAATATCGGGGACTGGAAACAATGAGCAGTTCTTC
>NA|NA|TRBV4-2|TRBJ2-1
CASSRGDEGDNEQFF
TGTGCCAGCAGCCGAGGGGACGAGGGGGACAATGAGCAGTTCTTC
>NA|NA|TRBV5-1|TRBJ2-1
CASSQEGRNEQFF
TGCGCCAGCAGCCAAGAGGGTCGGAATGAGCAGTTCTTC
>NA|TRBD1|TRBV6-6|TRBJ2-2
CASSVTGAAGELFF
TGTGCCAGCAGTGTCACAGGGGCGGCCGGGGAGCTGTTTTTT
>NA|NA|TRBV7-2|TRBJ2-7
CASSPLRPPYEQYF
TGTGCCAGCAGCCCCCTTCGTCCGCCCTACGAGCAGTACTTC
>few|NA|TRBV28|TRBJ1-3
CASSLIGNTIYF
TGTGCCAGCAGTTTAATAGGAAACACCATATATTTT
>NA|TRBD1|TRBV5-1|TRBJ2-7
CASGWTGEGEQYF
TGCGCCAGCGGGTGGACAGGGGAGGGCGAGCAGTACTTC
>NA|TRBD2|TRBV7-2|TRBJ2-1
CASSATGDYWSSYNEQFF
TGTGCCAGCAGCGCGACCGGGGACTACTGGAGCTCCTACAATGAGCAGTTCTTC
>NA|NA|TRBV6-1|TRBJ1-1
CASSSSGRPVAFF
TGTGCCAGCAGTTCGAGCGGGAGGCCGGTGGCTTTCTTT
>NA|TRBD2|TRBV7-9|TRBJ2-1
CASSSLAGGPGNEQFF
TGTGCCAGCAGCTCCTTAGCGGGAGGGCCGGGCAATGAGCAGTTCTTC
>NA|TRBD1|TRBV18|TRBJ2-2
CASSRQGANTGELFF
TGTGCCAGCTCCAGACAGGGGGCGAACACCGGGGAGCTGTTTTTT
>NA|NA|TRBV7-2|TRBJ2-7
CASSPSLREGHEQYF
TGTGCCAGCAGCCCGTCCCTCCGGGAAGGGCACGAGCAGTACTTC
>NA|TRBD2|TRBV5-1|TRBJ2-1
CASSVSGGAFEQFF
TGCGCCAGCAGCGTGAGCGGGGGGGCCTTTGAGCAGTTCTTC
>few|TRBD2|TRBV6-1|TRBJ2-2
CASSGGLAGGYGELFF
TGTGCCAGCAGTGGAGGACTAGCGGGAGGCTACGGGGAGCTGTTTTTT
>NA|TRBD2|TRBV11-1|TRBJ2-3
CASSFGKAGGSTDTQYF
TGTGCCAGCAGCTTCGGAAAGGCGGGAGGTAGCACAGATACGCAGTATTTT
>NA|TRBD2|TRBV7-6|TRBJ2-7
CASSLYSGGAYEQYF
TGTGCCAGCAGCCTATATAGCGGGGGTGCATACGAGCAGTACTTC
>NA|TRBD2|TRBV19|TRBJ2-7
CASSGLAGAYEQYF
TGTGCCAGTAGTGGACTAGCGGGGGCCTACGAGCAGTACTTC
>NA|NA|TRBV5-1|TRBJ1-1
CASSLAGGLGTEAFF
TGCGCCAGCAGCTTGGCGGGGGGCTTGGGCACTGAAGCTTTCTTT
>NA|NA|TRBV23-1|TRBJ1-5
CASSQSIRVRPQHF
TGCGCCAGCAGTCAATCCATCAGGGTTCGGCCCCAGCATTTT
>NA|TRBD2|TRBV11-1|TRBJ2-7
CASSRLAASSYEQYF
TGTGCCAGCAGTCGACTAGCGGCATCCTCCTACGAGCAGTACTTC
>once|NA|TRBV5-1|TRBJ2-7
CASSLNPGVTYEQYF
TGCGCCAGCAGCTTGAATCCCGGAGTGACCTACGAGCAGTACTTC
>once|TRBD2|TRBV29-1|TRBJ2-1
CSVAPSGSSEQFF
TGCAGCGTTGCCCCTAGCGGGAGTAGTGAGCAGTTCTTC
>NA|NA|TRBV14|TRBJ2-5
CASSQDVQSQETQYF
TGTGCCAGCAGCCAAGATGTACAGTCCCAAGAGACCCAGTACTTC
>once|TRBD1|TRBV5-4|TRBJ1-4
CASSTGQGNEKLFF
TGTGCCAGCAGCACGGGACAGGGTAATGAAAAACTGTTTTTT
>NA|NA|TRBV6-5|TRBJ2-7
CASSYSKGISYEQYF
TGTGCCAGCAGTTACTCTAAGGGGATCTCCTACGAGCAGTACTTC
>NA|NA|TRBV2|TRBJ1-4
CASSVTRVANEKLFF
TGTGCCAGCAGTGTCACTAGGGTTGCAAATGAAAAACTGTTTTTT
>NA|NA|TRBV28|TRBJ1-1
CASSFRSLEAEAFF
TGTGCCAGCAGTTTTAGGTCCCTTGAGGCTGAAGCTTTCTTT
>NA|NA|TRBV6-7|TRBJ1-2
CASSYPAGIDSPYTF
TGTGCCAGCAGTTACCCGGCAGGGATCGATAGTCCCTACACCTTC
>NA|NA|TRBV4-2|TRBJ1-1
CASSQDRADTEAFF
TGTGCCAGCAGCCAAGACAGGGCGGACACTGAAGCTTTCTTT
>NA|NA|TRBV5-4|TRBJ1-5
CASSLGGDQPQHF
TGTGCCAGCAGCTTGGGGGGCGATCAGCCCCAGCATTTT
>NA|NA|TRBV5-6|TRBJ2-2
CASSLPWAGELFF
TGTGCCAGCAGCTTGCCTTGGGCTGGGGAGCTGTTTTTT
>NA|TRBD1|TRBV5-1|TRBJ1-1
CASSRTGDRESNKAFF
TGCGCCAGCAGCAGGACCGGGGACAGAGAGTCTAACAAAGCTTTCTTT
>few|TRBD1|TRBV6-6|TRBJ1-1
CASTTDRGNTEAFF
TGTGCCAGCACCACCGACAGGGGGAACACTGAAGCTTTCTTT
>NA|TRBD1|TRBV30|TRBJ1-4
CALGQGVYMLNEKLFF
TGTGCCCTGGGACAGGGGGTTTATATGCTTAATGAAAAACTGTTTTTT
>NA|NA|TRBV4-1|TRBJ1-2
CASSTWDFYGYTF
TGCGCCAGCAGCACTTGGGACTTCTATGGCTACACCTTC
>NA|NA|TRBV21-1|TRBJ1-1
CRDNTEAFF
TGTAGAGATAACACTGAAGCTTTCTTT
>NA|NA|TRBV7-2|TRBJ1-1
CASSLGARTEAFF
TGTGCCAGCAGCTTAGGGGCCCGCACTGAAGCTTTCTTT
>NA|TRBD1|TRBV4-3|TRBJ2-5
CASSHERTGEETQYF
TGCGCCAGCAGCCACGAACGGACAGGGGAAGAGACCCAGTACTTC
>NA|NA|TRBV28|TRBJ2-7
CASSFWARGGEQYF
TGTGCCAGCAGTTTCTGGGCAAGGGGCGGCGAGCAGTACTTC
>few|TRBD1|TRBV7-9|TRBJ1-6
CSSSDGQGFYNSPLHF
TGTTCCAGCTCCGATGGACAGGGCTTTTATAATTCACCCCTCCACTTT
>NA|NA|TRBV7-2|TRBJ2-5
CASSLGVGREFQETQYF
TGTGCCAGCAGCTTAGGGGTGGGTCGGGAATTCCAAGAGACCCAGTACTTC
>medium-sized|NA|TRBV2|TRBJ2-1
CASSVLNEQFF
TGTGCCAGCAGTGTACTCAATGAGCAGTTCTTC
>few|NA|TRBV7-2|TRBJ2-2
CASRGASTGELFF
TGTGCCAGCAGAGGGGCATCCACCGGGGAGCTGTTTTTT
>NA|NA|TRBV6-5|TRBJ2-1
CASSYSSRDILFF
TGTGCCAGCAGTTACTCGTCCAGGGACATACTGTTCTTC
>few|NA|TRBV7-9|TRBJ2-3
CASSITRTDTQYF
TGTGCCAGCAGCATTACCAGGACAGATACGCAGTATTTT
>NA|NA|TRBV18|TRBJ2-7
CASSPPPGIYEQYF
TGTGCCAGCTCACCACCTCCGGGGATCTACGAGCAGTACTTC
>NA|NA|TRBV5-1|TRBJ1-1
CASSLEAKNTEAFF
TGCGCCAGCAGCTTAGAGGCGAAGAACACTGAAGCTTTCTTT
>NA|NA|TRBV6-5|TRBJ1-2
CASSYSGYEIYGYTF
TGTGCCAGCAGTTACTCGGGCTACGAAATCTATGGCTACACCTTC
>NA|NA|TRBV19|TRBJ1-1
CASSSGSRLSQNTEAFF
TGTGCCAGTAGTTCTGGGAGCCGGTTGAGCCAGAACACTGAAGCTTTCTTT
>NA|NA|TRBV5-1|TRBJ2-6
CASNSYSGANVLTF
TGCGCCAGCAATTCCTACTCTGGGGCCAACGTCCTGACTTTC
>few|TRBD1|TRBV7-2|TRBJ2-7
CASSLRRQGAHEQYF
TGTGCCAGCAGCTTGAGGAGACAGGGTGCCCACGAGCAGTACTTC